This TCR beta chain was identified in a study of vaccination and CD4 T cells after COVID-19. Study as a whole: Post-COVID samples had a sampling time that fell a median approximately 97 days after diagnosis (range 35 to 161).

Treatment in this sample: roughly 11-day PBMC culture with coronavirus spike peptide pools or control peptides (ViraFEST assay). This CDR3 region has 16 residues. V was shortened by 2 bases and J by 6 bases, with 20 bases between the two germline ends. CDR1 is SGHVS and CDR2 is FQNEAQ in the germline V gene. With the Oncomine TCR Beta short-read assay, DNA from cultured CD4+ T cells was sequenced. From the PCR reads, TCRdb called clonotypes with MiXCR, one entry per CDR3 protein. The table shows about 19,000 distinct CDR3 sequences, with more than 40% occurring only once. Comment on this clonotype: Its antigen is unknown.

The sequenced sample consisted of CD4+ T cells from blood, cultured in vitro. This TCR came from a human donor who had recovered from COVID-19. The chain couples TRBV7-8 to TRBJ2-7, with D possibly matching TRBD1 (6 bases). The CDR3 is CASSLWEQGVLPEQYF. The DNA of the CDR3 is TGTGCCAGCAGCTTATGGGAACAGGGTGTATTGCCCGAGCAGTACTTC.